This T cell receptor beta chain is from a study of blood T cell repertoires in COVID-19. Across the study: Collection of acute and convalescent COVID-19 samples took place in the United States, Italy and Spain.

Original data processing: Estimation of nucleated cell counts relied on the amplification of reference gene primers. Sequenced by immunoSEQ multiplex PCR; TCRdb stores in-frame clones only, minus some. V and J calls and clone size are those listed in that table; D and trimming were worked out from the DNA. The sample contains 340,000 or so clones, roughly 87% of which appear only once. This receptor was identified in a man over 45 with active or convalescent COVID-19. Input material: peripheral blood.

CDR3 protein: CASSQPGTGGGGYTF. CDR3 DNA: TGCGCCAGCAGCCAACCCGGGACAGGGGGCGGTGGCTACACCTTC. The V gene is TRBV4-3, the J gene TRBJ1-2, with 12 bases matching TRBD1. From germline, CDR1 is LGHNA and CDR2 YSLEER. Losses at the gene ends were 2 bases for V and 7 bases for J; bases not matched to a gene: 5. The CDR3 consists of 15 residues.